This is a list of T cell receptor beta chains from one sample in a study of blood T cell repertoires in COVID-19. TCRdb's copy holds only in-frame clones and misses some; the assay was immunoSEQ multiplex PCR. The sample consists of about 350,000 clones, about nine tenths of them appearing once. Sample: peripheral blood. These TCRs come from an older woman with COVID-19, enrolled during active disease. Both conserved end residues are part of each CDR3. D genes are given only for firm matches. The size entry is marked missing in some rows and otherwise reads once, few, many or a size class.

size	D	V	J	CDR3	DNA
NA	TRBD1	TRBV3-1/TRBV3-2	TRBJ1-2	CASSQVTGGPWGYTF	TGTGCCAGCAGCCAAGTTACAGGGGGCCCCTGGGGCTACACCTTC
NA	NA	TRBV5-4	TRBJ2-7	CASSFRTDYEQYF	TGTGCCAGCAGCTTCCGCACTGACTACGAGCAGTACTTC
NA	TRBD1	TRBV6-5	TRBJ1-4	CASSLGTATNEKLFF	TGTGCCAGCAGCCTCGGGACAGCAACTAATGAAAAACTGTTTTTT
NA	NA	TRBV28	TRBJ1-1	CASSSLSNTEAFF	TGTGCCAGCAGCTCGCTATCGAACACTGAAGCTTTCTTT
NA	TRBD2	TRBV7-2	TRBJ2-5	CASSLGRTSGGPAQYF	TGTGCCAGCAGCTTAGGGAGGACTAGCGGGGGGCCCGCCCAGTACTTC
NA	NA	TRBV28	TRBJ2-7	CASREGPYEQYF	TGTGCCAGCCGAGAGGGCCCCTACGAGCAGTACTTC
NA	NA	TRBV30	TRBJ1-6	CAFTYQGNNSPLHF	TGTGCCTTTACCTATCAGGGAAATAATTCACCCCTCCACTTT
NA	TRBD2	TRBV5-1	TRBJ2-1	CASSLRLARNNEQFF	TGCGCCAGCAGCTTACGACTAGCGCGCAACAATGAGCAGTTCTTC
NA	TRBD2	TRBV5-8	TRBJ2-3	CASSLTSGALTDTQYF	TGTGCCAGCAGCCTGACTAGCGGGGCCCTCACAGATACGCAGTATTTT
NA	NA	TRBV5-1	TRBJ1-1	CASSPVSQGKNTEAFF	TGCGCCAGCAGCCCTGTTTCCCAGGGTAAGAACACTGAAGCTTTCTTT
NA	TRBD1	TRBV5-1	TRBJ1-2	CASSYGQGGGYGYTF	TGCGCCAGCAGCTACGGACAGGGAGGGGGCTATGGCTACACCTTC
NA	TRBD1	TRBV19	TRBJ1-3	CASSILHDRARGNTIYF	TGTGCCAGTAGTATTCTGCACGACAGGGCGAGAGGAAACACCATATATTTT
NA	TRBD1	TRBV2	TRBJ1-3	CASKNRDRFSGNTIYF	TGTGCCAGCAAAAACCGGGACAGGTTCTCTGGAAACACCATATATTTT
NA	TRBD1	TRBV5-8	TRBJ1-6	CASSTRQGNSPLHF	TGTGCCAGCAGCACGAGACAGGGTAATTCACCCCTCCACTTT
NA	NA	TRBV24-1	TRBJ1-2	CATSDPESRGYTF	TGTGCCACCAGTGACCCTGAGAGTCGAGGCTACACCTTC
few	NA	TRBV19	TRBJ1-2	CASSPSGANYGYTF	TGTGCCAGTAGCCCGAGCGGAGCTAACTATGGCTACACCTTC
NA	NA	TRBV7-2	TRBJ1-4	CASSLDGDSGTNEKLFF	TGTGCCAGCAGCTTAGATGGAGACAGTGGAACTAATGAAAAACTGTTTTTT
many	NA	TRBV5-1	TRBJ1-2	CASSLAGISGYTF	TGCGCCAGCAGCTTGGCAGGAATTAGTGGCTACACCTTC
NA	NA	TRBV5-1	TRBJ1-1	CASSRGPEGPNTEAFF	TGCGCCAGCAGCAGAGGGCCCGAGGGTCCGAACACTGAAGCTTTCTTT
NA	TRBD1	TRBV19	TRBJ1-5	CASSINRDRGNQPQHF	TGTGCCAGTAGTATCAACCGGGACAGGGGCAATCAGCCCCAGCATTTT
NA	TRBD1	TRBV29-1	TRBJ1-2	CSGGGEYGYTF	TGCAGCGGAGGGGGCGAGTATGGCTACACCTTC
NA	NA	TRBV7-2	TRBJ1-1	CASSESLLNTEAFF	TGTGCCAGCAGTGAGTCCCTTTTGAACACTGAAGCTTTCTTT
NA	NA	TRBV25-1	TRBJ2-3	CASSEDRQPITDTQYF	TGTGCCAGCAGTGAAGACAGACAGCCCATCACAGATACGCAGTATTTT
NA	NA	TRBV4-2	TRBJ2-2	CASSQEEATGELFF	TGTGCCAGCAGCCAAGAGGAGGCGACCGGGGAGCTGTTTTTT
NA	NA	TRBV3-1/TRBV3-2	TRBJ2-5	CASSSSGRGGGETQYF	TGTGCCAGCAGCTCAAGCGGGCGCGGGGGCGGAGAGACCCAGTACTTC
NA	NA	TRBV27	TRBJ1-5	CASSPRYSNQPQHF	TGTGCCAGCAGTCCCCGTTATAGCAATCAGCCCCAGCATTTT
few	TRBD1	TRBV27	TRBJ1-5	CASSPRTGVGNQPQHF	TGTGCCAGCAGTCCCCGGACAGGGGTTGGCAATCAGCCCCAGCATTTT
NA	NA	TRBV30	TRBJ1-3	CAKTAETGNTIYF	TGTGCCAAAACGGCGGAAACTGGAAACACCATATATTTT
NA	NA	TRBV6-2/TRBV6-3	TRBJ1-4	CASSYERGKANEKLFF	TGTGCCAGCAGTTACGAGAGGGGGAAGGCTAATGAAAAACTGTTTTTT
NA	TRBD1	TRBV5-4	TRBJ1-2	CASSVSTGILYGYTF	TGTGCCAGCAGCGTCTCGACAGGGATCCTCTATGGCTACACCTTC
NA	TRBD2	TRBV24-1	TRBJ2-7	CATSDSSGGAINEQYF	TGTGCCACCAGTGATTCAAGCGGGGGGGCCATAAACGAGCAGTACTTC
NA	TRBD1	TRBV30	TRBJ2-7	CAWRGDRSQQYF	TGTGCCTGGAGGGGGGACAGGAGCCAGCAGTACTTC
NA	NA	TRBV6-5	TRBJ1-4	CASKKPTVEKLFF	TGTGCCAGCAAGAAGCCGACAGTTGAAAAACTGTTTTTT
NA	TRBD1	TRBV7-8	TRBJ2-7	CASSLIRDSYEQYF	TGTGCCAGCAGCCTAATTAGGGACAGCTACGAGCAGTACTTC
NA	NA	TRBV21-1	TRBJ1-2	CASSKRTGEGFDRYTF	TGTGCCAGCAGCAAAAGGACAGGGGAAGGGTTTGATCGGTACACCTTC
NA	TRBD1	TRBV11-3	TRBJ2-2	CASSPHGTGGNGELFF	TGTGCCAGCAGCCCCCACGGGACAGGGGGTAACGGGGAGCTGTTTTTT
NA	NA	TRBV28	TRBJ1-1	CASSSGLITEAFF	TGTGCCAGCAGTTCTGGACTGATCACTGAAGCTTTCTTT
NA	NA	TRBV5-4	TRBJ1-6	CASSLGGNNNSPLHF	TGTGCCAGCAGCTTGGGAGGGAATAATAATTCACCCCTCCACTTT
NA	NA	TRBV7-9	TRBJ2-3	CASRSSGDTQYF	TGTGCCAGCAGGAGCTCCGGAGATACGCAGTATTTT
NA	NA	TRBV30	TRBJ1-2	CAWRVGGGFNYGYTF	TGTGCCTGGAGGGTAGGGGGGGGATTTAACTATGGCTACACCTTC
NA	TRBD1	TRBV6-5	TRBJ1-1	CASSYGTGGPEAFF	TGTGCCAGCAGTTATGGTACAGGGGGTCCTGAAGCTTTCTTT
NA	NA	TRBV30	TRBJ2-3	CAWSVPGTDTQYF	TGTGCCTGGAGTGTACCGGGTACAGATACGCAGTATTTT
NA	TRBD1	TRBV2	TRBJ2-2	CASKGTDANTGELFF	TGTGCCAGCAAAGGGACAGATGCGAACACCGGGGAGCTGTTTTTT
NA	NA	TRBV24-1	TRBJ1-5	CATSEGASNQPQHF	TGTGCCACCAGTGAGGGGGCGAGCAATCAGCCCCAGCATTTT
NA	NA	TRBV2	TRBJ1-2	CASSESPTGAYTF	TGTGCCAGCAGTGAATCCCCGACAGGAGCCTACACCTTC
NA	TRBD1	TRBV5-1	TRBJ1-4	CASSLTGTVSFNEKLFF	TGCGCCAGCAGCTTGACCGGGACAGTTTCTTTTAATGAAAAACTGTTTTTT
NA	TRBD1	TRBV6-5	TRBJ1-3	CASRQGDGNTIYF	TGTGCCAGCAGACAGGGGGATGGAAACACCATATATTTT
NA	TRBD1	TRBV2	TRBJ1-2	CASRRDRGLLNYGYTF	TGTGCCAGCAGGAGGGACAGGGGGCTCCTTAACTATGGCTACACCTTC
NA	NA	TRBV12-3/TRBV12-4	TRBJ1-1	CASRASMNTEAFF	TGTGCCAGCAGAGCAAGCATGAACACTGAAGCTTTCTTT